One and the same sample provided the 32 T cell receptor beta chains below, sequenced in a study of blood T cells in healthy people across ages. A second PCR of 7 to 11 cycles used a sample-barcoded 5' primer and a J-beta primer mix. TCRdb reprocessed the 5' RACE reads via MiXCR and lists one record per CDR3 protein. In the table there are about 1.5 million distinct CDR3 sequences, about 45% of which are singletons. The sample comprised blood. Receptor source: a woman younger than 30 in good health.

This clonotype was seen more than once but under ten times. The chain combines TRBV7-8 with TRBJ1-2; 9 bases are a match to TRBD1. Germline V lookup: CDR1 SGHVS, CDR2 FQNEAQ. V lost 1 base and J lost 7; bases outside the gene matches: 4. This CDR3 has 14 residues. CDR3 region: CASSLDGTGFGYTF. DNA of the CDR3: TGTGCCAGCAGCTTAGACGGGACAGGGTTTGGCTACACCTTC.

This clonotype was seen only a few times. J is TRBJ1-2 and V is TRBV4-3; TRBD1 aligns across 9 bases. CDR1 and CDR2 (germline): LGHNA, YSLEER. The CDR3 runs to 16 residues. Trimming cost V 0 bases and J 5 bases; bases outside gene matches: 7. This CDR3 reads CASSQDKTGTGYGYTF. Here the CDR3 DNA reads TGCGCCAGCAGCCAAGATAAAACCGGGACAGGGTATGGCTACACCTTC.

The CDR3 nucleotides are TGTGCCAGCAGCCCCGAGGCCACAACTGAAGCTTTCTTT. It is translated as CASSPEATTEAFF. The chain recombines TRBV4-2 with TRBJ1-1, with D unresolved. V dropped 4 bases and J dropped 5 bases, with 11 bases sitting between them. The CDR3 extends over 13 amino acids. From germline, CDR1 is LGHNA and CDR2 YNFKEQ.

On this clonotype itself: One junction end does not reproduce the germline sequence, and a read error may be involved. The rearrangement uses TRBV28 and TRBJ2-7, with a tentative D call TRBD2 (5 bases). This CDR3 is built from 12 residues. Germline CDR1 MDHEN, CDR2 SYDVKM. The CDR3 protein is CTSSRTDLRKYF. The CDR3 region has the DNA TGTACCAGCAGCCGGACTGACTTACGAAAGTACTTC.

This clonotype has a handful of counts. This rearrangement joins TRBV3-1 to TRBJ2-7; 8 bases are a match to TRBD2. V trimming: 0 bases; J trimming: 2 bases; junction bases outside the gene matches: 6. Per the germline V gene, CDR1 is LGHDT and CDR2 is YNNKEL (reference sequence). This CDR3 is built from 16 residues. The CDR3 sequence is CASSQEGIAGPYEQYF. For the CDR3, the DNA is TGTGCCAGCAGCCAAGAAGGTATAGCGGGACCCTACGAGCAGTACTTC.

V gene TRBV14 combines with J gene TRBJ2-7; D remains ambiguous. CDR3 length equals 15 residues. V was cut by 5 bases and J by 8 bases, with 22 bases left in between. Germline V CDR1 and CDR2: SGHDN, FVKESK. CDR3 sequence (DNA): TGTGCCAGCAGCTCCTTCCACCTCTCAGAAGTTAAGCAGTACTTC. This translates into CASSSFHLSEVKQYF.

The CDR3 is CASRSRDPQGVTQYF. CDR3 coding DNA: TGTGCCAGCAGAAGTCGGGACCCCCAGGGGGTGACCCAGTACTTC. V usage is TRBV6-2 or TRBV6-3 and J usage is TRBJ2-5; 7 bases map to TRBD1. With V trimmed by 6 bases and J by 7 bases, 14 bases remained unmatched. The germline gives CDR1 MNHEY, CDR2 SVGEGT. This CDR3 is 15 amino acids long.

This clonotype was detected only a few times. The rearrangement links TRBV6-2 or TRBV6-3 to TRBJ1-2; the match to TRBD1 covers 9 bases. This CDR3 is built from 14 residues. The J segment lost 7 bases and the V segment lost 1 base, leaving 4 bases of the junction unmatched. The germline gives CDR1 MNHEY, CDR2 SVGEGT. The CDR3 nucleotides are TGTGCCAGCAGTTACTTGGACAGGGGCGGTGGCTACACCTTC. Translated: CASSYLDRGGGYTF.

This clonotype was observed a few times. V is TRBV7-6 and J is TRBJ1-1; 8 bases match TRBD1. J gave up 7 bases and V 5 bases, and 6 bases lay outside the gene matches. This CDR3 is 13 amino acids long. Germline-derived CDR1 and CDR2 are SGHVS and FNYEAQ. This chain's CDR3 is CASSPPGGIEAFF. The CDR3 DNA reads TGTGCCAGCAGCCCCCCAGGGGGCATTGAAGCTTTCTTT.

The chain uses TRBV7-6 and TRBJ2-4, with TRBD2 as a possible D gene (6 bases). Near its end, the DNA agrees better with TRBJ2-5, so the J call may be wrong. The germline CDR1 and CDR2 sequences are SGHVS and FNYEAQ. CDR3 length: 16 amino acids. CDR3 coding DNA: TGTGCCAGCAGCTTAGGATTAGCGGACCCCGGGGAGACCCAGTACTTC. This gives the protein CASSLGLADPGETQYF.

The gene calls are TRBV5-1 and TRBJ2-2, with no clear D. Trimming pared 4 bases from V and 4 bases from J, leaving 11 bases between. The CDR3 spans 14 residues. Germline V lookup: CDR1 SGHRS, CDR2 YFSETQ. Written as DNA, the CDR3 is TGCGCCAGCAGCCTGCGGATCGTCACCGGGGAGCTGTTTTTT. It translates to CASSLRIVTGELFF.

The rearrangement joins TRBV6-2 or TRBV6-3 to TRBJ2-3; 7 positions agree with TRBD1. The CDR3 loop spans 17 amino acids. V dropped 6 bases and J dropped 0; count of bases not matched to a gene: 12. Germline V gene data show CDR1 as MNHEY and CDR2 as SVGEGT. CDR3 loop: CASSDWTGPASTDTQYF. The CDR3, as DNA: TGTGCCAGCAGCGACTGGACAGGCCCAGCTAGCACAGATACGCAGTATTTT.

The V and J genes are TRBV29-1 and TRBJ1-2; D is unclear. Germline V CDR1 and CDR2: SQVTM, ANQGSEA. CDR3 length equals 9 residues. V lost 6 bases, J lost 10 bases, and 9 bases lay in between. CDR3 DNA: TGCAGCGTGGCCCCCGACTACACCTTC. Encoded protein: CSVAPDYTF.

There are a few counts of this clonotype. This sequence joins TRBV12-3 or TRBV12-4 and TRBJ2-7; tentative D call: TRBD2 (6 bases). The CDR3 extends over 15 amino acids. V shed 3 bases and J shed 0 bases, with 12 bases lying between them. CDR3: CASSLEGSISYEQYF. The DNA of the CDR3 is TGTGCCAGCAGTTTGGAGGGCTCAATCTCCTACGAGCAGTACTTC.

This rearrangement joins TRBV3-1 to TRBJ2-7; 7 positions agree with TRBD2. The CDR3 covers 18 residues. Trimming took 4 bases from V and 7 from J; bases not matched to a gene: 22. Germline values: CDR1 LGHDT, CDR2 YNNKEL (reference sequence). The CDR3 region is CASSPNGVLAGVSNEQYF. CDR3 sequence (DNA): TGTGCCAGCAGCCCTAACGGAGTTCTGGCGGGAGTAAGTAATGAGCAGTACTTC.

This clonotype has more than one count but fewer than ten. The chain combines TRBV27 with TRBJ1-1, with a weak D call TRBD1 (5 bases). The germline V gene has CDR1 MNHEY and CDR2 SMNVEV (reference sequence). Trimming shortened V by 9 bases and J by 2 bases, and 13 bases separated the two germline ends. This CDR3 is 13 amino acids long. The CDR3 here is CASQPGGNTEAFF. In DNA, the CDR3 is TGTGCCAGTCAACCGGGGGGTAACACTGAAGCTTTCTTT.

This sequence joins TRBV20-1 and TRBJ2-7; TRBD2 matches at 7 bases. Per the germline V gene, CDR1 is DFQATT and CDR2 is SNEGSKA (reference sequence). This CDR3 comprises 17 residues. V trimming: 3 bases; J trimming: 3 bases; junction bases outside the gene matches: 17. The CDR3 spells CSARGGGAGTSDYEQYF. CDR3 nucleotides: TGCAGTGCTAGGGGTGGTGGAGCGGGAACCTCTGACTACGAGCAGTACTTC.

The chain uses TRBV3-1 and TRBJ2-5; 7 bases agree with TRBD2. The CDR3 covers 13 residues. Losses at the gene ends were 1 base for V and 12 bases for J; bases not matched to a gene: 8. CDR1 and CDR2 (germline): LGHDT, YNNKEL (reference sequence). CDR3 coding DNA: TGTGCCAGCAGCCAAGGGGAAAGGGGACTAAAGTACTTC. It encodes CASSQGERGLKYF.

This clonotype was counted a few times. The chain has TRBV30 and TRBJ2-3; D not certain. The CDR3 is made up of 11 amino acids. V was shortened by 7 bases and J by 8 bases, with 13 bases between the two germline ends. Germline V lookup: CDR1 GTSNPN, CDR2 SVGIG (reference sequence). In DNA, the CDR3 is TGTGCCTCTGGGAATCGGGTTACGCAGTATTTT. Translating gives CASGNRVTQYF.

This clonotype turned up a few times. J is TRBJ1-2 and V is TRBV20-1; TRBD1 matches at 8 bases. The CDR3 extends over 14 amino acids. Per germline, CDR1 DFQATT and CDR2 SNEGSKA (reference sequence). The V segment lost 3 bases and the J segment 2 bases; nucleotides outside the gene matches: 5. CDR3 nucleotides: TGCAGTGCTAGCAAGACAGGGGCCAACTATGGCTACACCTTC. This encodes CSASKTGANYGYTF.

Details on this clonotype: This may be a read error: a much more frequent sequence differs by one nucleotide. The chain links TRBV12-3 or TRBV12-4 to TRBJ2-3; D is unclear. This CDR3 is built from 12 residues. The CDR3 spells CANSWVTDTQYF. The CDR3 region has the DNA TGTGCCAACAGTTGGGTCACAGATACGCAGTATTTT.

The chain combines TRBV4-3 with TRBJ1-1; D remains unclear. The V gene lost 4 bases and the J gene lost 6 bases, with 15 bases spanning the gap. The germline V gene has CDR1 LGHNA and CDR2 YSLEER. This CDR3 is built from 14 residues. CDR3 region: CASSRPGSVAEAFF. The CDR3 coding sequence is TGCGCCAGCAGCCGCCCGGGGTCGGTGGCTGAAGCTTTCTTT.

This clonotype was seen a few times. The rearrangement uses TRBV11-2 and TRBJ1-1; no firm D call. Trimming pared 0 bases from V and 10 bases from J, leaving 15 bases between. The CDR3 is 14 residues long. Looked up from germline, CDR1 is SGHAT and CDR2 is FQNNGV. The DNA of the CDR3 is TGTGCCAGCAGCTTAGAGGGAACCTCCCCTCCAGCTTTCTTT. This gives the protein CASSLEGTSPPAFF.

The chain carries TRBV6-6 and TRBJ2-5; possibly TRBD1 for D (5 bases). This CDR3 spans 15 amino acids. Looked up from germline, CDR1 is MNHNY and CDR2 is SVGAGI (reference sequence). V shed 3 bases and J shed 1 base, with 12 bases lying between them. This chain's CDR3 is CASSYGIDSQETQYF. CDR3 sequence (DNA): TGTGCCAGCAGTTATGGGATCGACAGCCAAGAGACCCAGTACTTC.

To note about this clonotype: In this CDR3 the conserved last residue, phenylalanine or tryptophan, is missing, so a read error is likely. V gene TRBV20-1 combines with J gene TRBJ2-1; either TRBD1 or TRBD2 may supply D (5 bases each). This CDR3 contains 13 residues. From germline, CDR1 is DFQATT and CDR2 SNEGSKA (reference sequence). The CDR3, as DNA: TGCGTCCCGGTTGGGGGTCCTTCCGGTGAGCAGTTCTTG. This codes for CVPVGGPSGEQFL.

This chain uses TRBV7-2 with TRBJ2-3; 8 bases line up with TRBD2. CDR1 SGHTA and CDR2 FQGNSA come from the germline V gene. The CDR3 has 16 residues. Losses at the gene ends were 5 bases for V and 2 bases for J; bases not matched to a gene: 9. CDR3 amino acids: CASSLGLAPYTDTQYF. CDR3 in DNA: TGTGCCAGCAGCCTAGGACTAGCCCCATACACAGATACGCAGTATTTT.

The chain is built from TRBV29-1 and TRBJ1-2; D is possibly TRBD1 (6 bases). V dropped 3 bases and J dropped 9 bases, with 26 bases sitting between them. Germline loops: CDR1 SQVTM, CDR2 ANQGSEA. CDR3 length equals 16 residues. The CDR3 reads CSVDTGTSSRSTRYTF. The CDR3 DNA follows: TGCAGCGTTGATACCGGGACATCATCTCGCAGTACGCGCTACACCTTC.

The genes are TRBV6-1 and TRBJ1-4; D not certain. Germline values: CDR1 MNHNS, CDR2 SASEGT. The CDR3 is 13 amino acids. Deletions cut 2 bases from V and 7 bases from J, with 8 bases between. CDR3 DNA: TGTGCCAGCAGTGAATTGGCAGGTGAAAAACTGTTTTTT. Residues: CASSELAGEKLFF.

The chain is built from TRBV10-3 and TRBJ1-5; no clear D gene. This CDR3 has 15 residues. V lost 4 bases to trimming and J lost 0 bases, with 10 bases between them. From germline, CDR1 is ENHRY and CDR2 SYGVKD. For the CDR3, the DNA is TGTGCCATCAGTGGAACAGACTATAGCAATCAGCCCCAGCATTTT. This codes for CAISGTDYSNQPQHF.

The chain uses TRBV15 and TRBJ2-4; 10 positions agree with TRBD2. The length of the CDR3 is 17 residues. Germline V lookup: CDR1 LNHNV, CDR2 YYDKDF (reference sequence). The J segment lost 0 bases and the V segment lost 4 bases, leaving 6 bases of the junction unmatched. The CDR3 region has the DNA TGTGCCACCAGCAAACCAGCGGGAGGGTTAGCCAAAAACATTCAGTACTTC. Its protein product is CATSKPAGGLAKNIQYF.

This clonotype turned up a few times. This rearrangement joins TRBV6-2 or TRBV6-3 to TRBJ2-1, with a possible D match to TRBD2 (6 bases). The CDR3 spans 13 residues. Trimming pared 5 bases from V and 3 bases from J, leaving 8 bases between. CDR1 and CDR2 (germline): MNHEY, SVGEGT. For the CDR3, the DNA is TGTGCCAGCAGTGGGACTTACTACAATGAGCAGTTCTTC. This sequence encodes CASSGTYYNEQFF.

This clonotype was found a few times. The chain is built from TRBV20-1 and TRBJ2-3, with D tentatively TRBD2 (7 bases). The CDR3 consists of 15 residues. Germline CDR1 reads DFQATT; CDR2 reads SNEGSKA (reference sequence). With 6 bases removed from V and 2 bases from J, the gap between germline ends came to 18 bases. This CDR3 reads CSADGGGDFTDTQYF. The CDR3 bases are TGCAGTGCGGACGGAGGGGGGGACTTCACAGATACGCAGTATTTT.